What follows describes a single T cell receptor beta chain. What this receptor recognizes is not known. Per-base quality was not reported, and no clone a single base away is much larger than it. TCRbeta CDR3 regions were amplified from genomic DNA using the immunoSEQ Assay, a bias-controlled multiplex PCR. The source study handled its data this way. The number of nucleated cells in each sample was estimated from the amplification of reference gene primers within the assay. To quantify the absolute abundance of each unique TCRbeta CDR3 rearrangement, sequence reads were collapsed and filtered. Productive Simpson clonality was computed per sample as the square root of Simpson's diversity index over productive rearrangements. What TCRdb holds here is the immuneACCESS table cut down to in-frame rearrangements. Part of the clones is not present; checked against another copy, under half of the missing clones reflect an unresolved V gene, and the others are unexplained. The V and J calls and clone size come from that table; D and trimming were worked out from the DNA. Across this sample there are around 290,000 clones, with 87% seen only once. The ten largest clones represent approximately 8.1% of the sample.

This sample is drawn from a study of blood T cell repertoires in COVID-19 (dated by TCRdb to 2019 to 2021). Background for the entire study: Samples covering the acute and convalescent phases of COVID-19 were provided by collaborators in the United States, Italy and Spain. Samples came from the ongoing ImmuneRACE study (first 160 participants) plus 1,254 subjects from 6 global collaborators. Subjects who had been exposed to COVID-19, were actively infected with it, or had recovered from it provided the deeply sampled blood TCRbeta repertoires that made up the dataset. The prospective study material was composed of cDNA or gDNA derived from T cells, B-cell-depleted T cells, or PBMCs. Where HLA class I and class II types were available, the types were taken from metadata supplied by the sample provider, not from assay-based typing. Nearly every sample came with metadata listing a de-identified subject ID, COVID-19 status, age in years and sex. The repertoires were released in a freely available public database intended as a resource for research on the immune response to SARS-CoV-2. Overall study outcomes, separate from this receptor: Clinical and demographic metadata were provided uncurated, with the amount varying by source and participant.

Cut back by 5 bases and 7 bases, the V and J ends lie 11 bases apart. The CDR3 runs 12 amino acids, cysteine and phenylalanine included. CDR3 DNA is the only sequence kept; it has 36 bases, read in frame from the first base. The germline V gene (reference sequence) yields SEHNR for CDR1 and FQNEAQ for CDR2. A second Seattle source provided samples from volunteer blood donors who had recovered from COVID-19. The collaborating institutions used their own protocols to collect whole blood in K2EDTA tubes. Collaborator samples were shipped for TCRbeta analysis as frozen whole blood, isolated PBMCs, or DNA extracted from either sample type.

Recombination connected TRBV7-9 to TRBJ1-2; the D gene assignment is ambiguous. The TCR was taken from a woman aged 50 to 60 who had recovered from COVID-19. The sample comprised peripheral blood. The CDR3 is CASSPGDGGYTF. The nucleotide sequence is TGTGCCAGCAGCCCCGGAGATGGTGGCTACACCTTC.